The rows below give T cell receptor beta chains drawn from one sample of a study of CD8 T cells in ankylosing spondylitis. A single record per CDR3 protein comes from TCRdb applying MiXCR to the 5' RACE reads. The sample consists of around 88,000 distinct CDR3 sequences, 8.8% of them appearing once. The sample consisted of blood, either unsorted or a sorted T cell fraction (not recorded which). Receptors were obtained from a male donor with ankylosing spondylitis or in good health (not recorded which). Both conserved end residues are part of each CDR3. The D gene is left open where the match is weak. Only part of the rows carry a size: once, few, many, or a class if the clone is expanded.

size: few
V: TRBV4-2
J: TRBJ2-6
D: TRBD2
CDR3: CASSQEGTRLSGANVLTF
DNA: TGTGCCAGCAGCCAAGAGGGGACTAGACTCTCTGGGGCCAACGTCCTGACTTTC

size: few
V: TRBV5-1
J: TRBJ2-1
D: .
CDR3: CASSLSGWSYNEQFF
DNA: TGCGCCAGCAGCTTGTCAGGTTGGTCCTACAATGAGCAGTTCTTC

size: many
V: TRBV15
J: TRBJ1-1
D: TRBD1
CDR3: CATSGNRGTKAFF
DNA: TGTGCCACCAGCGGCAACAGGGGAACTAAAGCTTTCTTT

size: many
V: TRBV20-1
J: TRBJ2-1
D: TRBD2
CDR3: CSAPPWPGGLDEQFF
DNA: TGCAGTGCTCCCCCTTGGCCGGGGGGGCTCGATGAGCAGTTCTTC

size: many
V: TRBV20-1
J: TRBJ2-2
D: .
CDR3: CSASTGGPNTGELFF
DNA: TGCAGTGCTAGTACCGGGGGGCCCAACACCGGGGAGCTGTTTTTT

size: many
V: TRBV5-6
J: TRBJ2-2
D: .
CDR3: CASSLSRGNTGELFF
DNA: TGTGCCAGCAGCTTGTCAAGAGGGAACACCGGGGAGCTGTTTTTT

size: few
V: TRBV12-3/TRBV12-4
J: TRBJ2-3
D: TRBD2
CDR3: CASSLGGGRYTDTQYF
DNA: TGTGCCAGCAGTTTAGGCGGGGGGCGATACACAGATACGCAGTATTTT

size: few
V: TRBV29-1
J: TRBJ1-1
D: .
CDR3: CSVSEGGNTEAFF
DNA: TGCAGCGTCAGCGAGGGGGGTAACACTGAAGCTTTCTTT

size: many
V: TRBV4-2
J: TRBJ1-3
D: .
CDR3: CASSQGLASSGNTIYF
DNA: TGTGCCAGCAGCCAAGGCCTAGCCAGCTCTGGAAACACCATATATTTT

size: .
V: TRBV7-2
J: TRBJ1-2
D: TRBD1
CDR3: CASSLGARDSLSYGYTF
DNA: TGTGCCAGCAGCTTAGGGGCCAGGGACAGCCTAAGCTATGGCTACACCTTC

size: .
V: TRBV11-2
J: TRBJ2-2
D: .
CDR3: CASSLGALAGGTGELFF
DNA: TGTGCCAGCAGCTTGGGGGCACTAGCCGGGGGGACCGGGGAGCTGTTTTTT

size: many
V: TRBV11-2
J: TRBJ1-5
D: .
CDR3: CASSTGRGSDQPQHF
DNA: TGTGCCAGCAGCACGGGCAGGGGAAGCGATCAGCCCCAGCATTTT

size: many
V: TRBV5-6
J: TRBJ1-1
D: .
CDR3: CASSFATGGGTEAFF
DNA: TGTGCCAGCAGCTTTGCTACAGGAGGAGGCACTGAAGCTTTCTTT

size: many
V: TRBV28
J: TRBJ2-5
D: TRBD2
CDR3: CASSYRGAGETQYF
DNA: TGTGCCAGCAGCTACCGAGGAGCGGGGGAGACCCAGTACTTC

size: many
V: TRBV12-3/TRBV12-4
J: TRBJ1-1
D: .
CDR3: CASSLPGAITEAFF
DNA: TGTGCCAGCAGTTTACCGGGGGCAATCACTGAAGCTTTCTTT

size: many
V: TRBV3-1
J: TRBJ2-7
D: .
CDR3: CASSQVGRTIYEQYF
DNA: TGTGCCAGCAGCCAAGTGGGACGGACTATTTACGAGCAGTACTTC

size: .
V: TRBV29-1
J: TRBJ1-1
D: .
CDR3: CSVGGGGGAEAFF
DNA: TGCAGCGTTGGCGGGGGCGGCGGCGCTGAAGCTTTCTTT

size: many
V: TRBV7-8
J: TRBJ1-3
D: .
CDR3: CASSLGEMVDTAGNTIYF
DNA: TGTGCCAGCAGCTTAGGAGAGATGGTCGACACCGCTGGAAACACCATATATTTT

size: .
V: TRBV5-1
J: TRBJ2-5
D: .
CDR3: CASSSEPSSQETQYF
DNA: TGCGCCAGCAGCTCTGAACCCTCCTCCCAAGAGACCCAGTACTTC

size: .
V: TRBV11-2
J: TRBJ2-4
D: TRBD2
CDR3: CASSSIGVKLAGGRNIQYF
DNA: TGTGCCAGCAGCTCCATAGGGGTTAAGCTAGCGGGGGGTCGGAACATTCAGTACTTC

size: many
V: TRBV6-1
J: TRBJ2-1
D: .
CDR3: CASRGTGAAVEQFF
DNA: TGTGCCAGCAGGGGCACGGGGGCGGCGGTTGAGCAGTTCTTC

size: many
V: TRBV28
J: TRBJ2-3
D: TRBD2
CDR3: CASSSPFGLANTDTQYF
DNA: TGTGCCAGCAGTTCTCCCTTCGGACTAGCAAACACAGATACGCAGTATTTT

size: few
V: TRBV5-1
J: TRBJ2-2
D: TRBD2
CDR3: CASSWSGGAGTGELFF
DNA: TGCGCCAGCAGCTGGAGCGGGGGGGCCGGCACCGGGGAGCTGTTTTTT

size: many
V: TRBV20-1
J: TRBJ2-3
D: .
CDR3: CSARDSRDTQYF
DNA: TGCAGTGCTAGGGACAGTAGAGATACGCAGTATTTT

size: many
V: TRBV5-1
J: TRBJ1-6
D: .
CDR3: CASSPRGGINSPLHF
DNA: TGCGCCAGCAGCCCCAGAGGGGGTATCAATTCACCCCTCCACTTT

size: many
V: TRBV2
J: TRBJ2-1
D: .
CDR3: CASSEDGTNVNEQFF
DNA: TGTGCCAGCAGTGAAGACGGGACAAACGTCAATGAGCAGTTCTTC

size: many
V: TRBV6-5
J: TRBJ1-4
D: .
CDR3: CASSYSAWGLATNEKLFF
DNA: TGTGCCAGCAGTTACTCGGCGTGGGGCCTTGCAACTAATGAAAAACTGTTTTTT

size: few
V: TRBV9
J: TRBJ2-5
D: .
CDR3: CATQETQYF
DNA: TGTGCCACCCAAGAGACCCAGTACTTC

size: .
V: TRBV7-6
J: TRBJ2-7
D: TRBD2
CDR3: CASSRPGLAEGDYEQYF
DNA: TGTGCCAGCAGTCGCCCGGGACTAGCGGAGGGAGACTACGAGCAGTACTTC

size: few
V: TRBV2
J: TRBJ2-1
D: TRBD2
CDR3: CASTRTSENNEQFF
DNA: TGTGCCAGCACAAGGACTAGCGAGAACAATGAGCAGTTCTTC

size: many
V: TRBV3-1
J: TRBJ2-7
D: .
CDR3: CASSQWRPPGRHEQYF
DNA: TGTGCCAGCAGCCAATGGCGGCCTCCGGGTAGGCACGAGCAGTACTTC

size: many
V: TRBV5-1
J: TRBJ2-3
D: .
CDR3: CASRKPQGWTQYF
DNA: TGCGCCAGCCGTAAACCCCAAGGGTGGACGCAGTATTTT

size: few
V: TRBV27
J: TRBJ2-5
D: TRBD1
CDR3: CASGQGAETQYF
DNA: TGTGCCAGCGGACAGGGGGCGGAGACCCAGTACTTC

size: many
V: TRBV5-5
J: TRBJ2-1
D: .
CDR3: CASVGGSEQFF
DNA: TGTGCCTCGGTCGGGGGCTCTGAGCAGTTCTTC

size: many
V: TRBV19
J: TRBJ1-5
D: .
CDR3: CASSAGVGGGNQPQHF
DNA: TGTGCCAGTAGTGCGGGTGTGGGGGGAGGCAATCAGCCCCAGCATTTT

size: many
V: TRBV28
J: TRBJ2-7
D: .
CDR3: CASSLVRGQLEQYF
DNA: TGTGCCAGCAGTTTGGTGAGGGGCCAGCTCGAGCAGTACTTC

size: many
V: TRBV7-2
J: TRBJ2-3
D: TRBD2
CDR3: CASSKWEGTSTDTQYF
DNA: TGTGCCAGCAGCAAATGGGAGGGCACGAGCACAGATACGCAGTATTTT

size: many
V: TRBV7-9
J: TRBJ1-1
D: .
CDR3: CASSQNRDAGVPEASF
DNA: TGTGCCAGCAGCCAAAACAGGGACGCCGGGGTGCCTGAAGCTTCCTTT

size: many
V: TRBV29-1
J: TRBJ2-1
D: TRBD1
CDR3: CSGRDSTYNEQFF
DNA: TGCAGCGGCCGGGACAGCACCTACAATGAGCAGTTCTTC

size: many
V: TRBV29-1
J: TRBJ2-1
D: .
CDR3: CSVEKGPNEQFF
DNA: TGCAGCGTTGAAAAAGGCCCCAATGAGCAGTTCTTC

size: many
V: TRBV6-1
J: TRBJ1-2
D: .
CDR3: CASRPTAWDYGYTF
DNA: TGTGCCAGCAGACCGACCGCCTGGGACTATGGCTACACCTTC

size: many
V: TRBV5-1
J: TRBJ2-1
D: TRBD1
CDR3: CASSFFTGVDEQFF
DNA: TGCGCCAGCAGCTTTTTCACAGGGGTGGATGAGCAGTTCTTC

size: many
V: TRBV7-9
J: TRBJ1-6
D: .
CDR3: CASSWGLEVPHF
DNA: TGTGCCAGCAGCTGGGGGTTAGAAGTCCCCCACTTT

size: many
V: TRBV4-1
J: TRBJ2-1
D: .
CDR3: CASRGATGVGNEQFF
DNA: TGCGCCAGCAGGGGGGCGACTGGGGTGGGCAATGAGCAGTTCTTC

size: many
V: TRBV28
J: TRBJ1-2
D: TRBD1
CDR3: CASDAGQGRYTF
DNA: TGTGCCAGCGACGCCGGACAGGGGCGCTACACCTTC

size: many
V: TRBV5-1
J: TRBJ2-7
D: TRBD1
CDR3: CASSVGQGGIYEQYF
DNA: TGCGCCAGCAGCGTGGGACAGGGGGGGATCTACGAGCAGTACTTC

size: many
V: TRBV6-2/TRBV6-3
J: TRBJ2-7
D: TRBD2
CDR3: CASSYGTTSTYEQYF
DNA: TGTGCCAGCAGTTACGGGACTACATCAACCTACGAGCAGTACTTC

size: few
V: TRBV12-3/TRBV12-4
J: TRBJ2-1
D: TRBD2
CDR3: CASSPFGGDPNEQFF
DNA: TGTGCCAGCAGCCCCTTTGGGGGGGATCCCAATGAGCAGTTCTTC

size: .
V: TRBV20-1
J: TRBJ2-3
D: .
CDR3: CSARGQAATQYF
DNA: TGCAGTGCTAGAGGGCAGGCAGCTACGCAGTATTTT

size: many
V: TRBV6-4
J: TRBJ2-3
D: .
CDR3: CASSDSMQGSDTQYF
DNA: TGTGCCAGCAGTGACTCGATGCAAGGGTCAGATACGCAGTATTTT

size: many
V: TRBV9
J: TRBJ2-1
D: .
CDR3: CASSGGDWNEQFF
DNA: TGTGCCAGCAGCGGGGGAGACTGGAATGAGCAGTTCTTC

size: few
V: TRBV5-1
J: TRBJ1-5
D: .
CDR3: CASSLGSTGGDQPQHF
DNA: TGCGCCAGCAGCTTGGGGTCCACAGGCGGGGATCAGCCCCAGCATTTT

size: many
V: TRBV7-2
J: TRBJ2-2
D: .
CDR3: CASTTPNTGELFF
DNA: TGTGCCAGCACCACACCGAACACCGGGGAGCTGTTTTTT

size: many
V: TRBV10-3
J: TRBJ2-7
D: .
CDR3: CAISDPPGNSYEQYF
DNA: TGTGCCATCAGTGATCCCCCAGGGAACTCCTACGAGCAGTACTTC

size: .
V: TRBV20-1
J: TRBJ2-6
D: TRBD1
CDR3: CSARGTGARGVNVLTF
DNA: TGCAGTGCTAGAGGCACAGGGGCAAGAGGGGTCAACGTCCTGACTTTC

size: many
V: TRBV12-3/TRBV12-4
J: TRBJ2-7
D: .
CDR3: CASGQTYEQYF
DNA: TGTGCCAGCGGACAAACCTACGAGCAGTACTTC

size: .
V: TRBV7-9
J: TRBJ1-1
D: TRBD1
CDR3: CASSQLGQANTEAFF
DNA: TGTGCCAGCAGCCAATTGGGACAGGCAAACACTGAAGCTTTCTTT

size: .
V: TRBV24-1
J: TRBJ1-1
D: .
CDR3: CATSDTGWTEAFF
DNA: TGTGCCACCAGTGATACGGGTTGGACTGAAGCTTTCTTT

size: many
V: TRBV20-1
J: TRBJ2-3
D: TRBD2
CDR3: CSARRLAGGWADTQYF
DNA: TGCAGTGCTAGAAGGCTAGCGGGGGGGTGGGCAGATACGCAGTATTTT

size: many
V: TRBV7-9
J: TRBJ2-2
D: .
CDR3: CASSAVPGELFF
DNA: TGTGCCAGCAGCGCGGTCCCTGGGGAGCTGTTTTTT